The 6 T cell receptor beta chains listed next were all sequenced from one sample in a study of blood T cell repertoires in COVID-19. Using immunoSEQ multiplex PCR, the repertoire was profiled, and TCRdb retains in-frame clones only, with some absent. The data contain about 140,000 clones, 65% to 90% of them singletons. Sequenced sample: peripheral blood. The source of these receptors is a man in his fifties or sixties with acute or convalescent COVID-19.

This chain connects TRBV5-4 to TRBJ1-4, with TRBD1 as a possible D gene (5 bases). Germline values: CDR1 SGHNT, CDR2 YYREEE (reference sequence). CDR3 size: 15 residues. Between the trimmed V and J ends, which lost 5 bases and 5 bases, there was a span of 16 bases. The CDR3 nucleotides are TGTGCCAGCAGTTTCCTCGGGGGTTCGAATGAAAAACTGTTTTTT. This codes for CASSFLGGSNEKLFF.

The V and J genes are TRBV11-3 and TRBJ1-6; 7 bases match TRBD1. The V gene end was trimmed by 5 bases and the J gene end by 9 bases; junction bases not matched to a gene: 4. CDR1 and CDR2 (germline): SGHNT, YENEEA. There are 13 residues in the CDR3. CDR3 bases: TGTGCCAGCAGCCAAAGGGGGCCTTCACCCCTCCACTTT. Protein product: CASSQRGPSPLHF.

The chain uses TRBV19 and TRBJ1-5; 9 nucleotides agree with TRBD1. The CDR3 has 15 residues. The trim removed 5 bases at V and 6 bases at J, leaving 8 bases unmatched. Germline CDR1 is LNHDA and CDR2 is SQIVND (reference sequence). In DNA, the CDR3 is TGTGCCAGTAGTTTACCGGGACAGGGTAGTCAGCCCCAGCATTTT. It translates to CASSLPGQGSQPQHF.

The sample holds one count of this clone. V and J are TRBV2 and TRBJ1-2, with TRBD1 matching over 7 bases. After removal of 9 bases from V and 4 bases from J, the junction contained 2 bases not matched to a gene. The CDR3 runs to 11 residues. CDR1 SNHLY and CDR2 FYNNEI come from the germline V gene. Here the CDR3 reads CARQGTYGYTF. For the CDR3, the DNA is TGTGCCAGACAGGGGACCTATGGCTACACCTTC.

The chain carries TRBV5-1 and TRBJ2-7; D is unresolved. Trimming took 0 bases from V and 6 from J, leaving 4 bases between them. Germline loops: CDR1 SGHRS, CDR2 YFSETQ. This CDR3 contains 11 residues. CDR3 DNA sequence: TGCGCCAGCAGCTTGGGCGCCGAGCAGTACTTC. Its translation is CASSLGAEQYF.

This rearrangement joins TRBV10-3 to TRBJ1-1; the D gene is possibly TRBD1 (5 bases). Germline V CDR1 and CDR2: ENHRY, SYGVKD. The CDR3 totals 13 residues. The V gene lost 6 bases and the J gene lost 0 bases, with 8 bases spanning the gap. The CDR3 DNA follows: TGTGCCATCAGGCGGGGCATGAACACTGAAGCTTTCTTT. It codes for CAIRRGMNTEAFF.